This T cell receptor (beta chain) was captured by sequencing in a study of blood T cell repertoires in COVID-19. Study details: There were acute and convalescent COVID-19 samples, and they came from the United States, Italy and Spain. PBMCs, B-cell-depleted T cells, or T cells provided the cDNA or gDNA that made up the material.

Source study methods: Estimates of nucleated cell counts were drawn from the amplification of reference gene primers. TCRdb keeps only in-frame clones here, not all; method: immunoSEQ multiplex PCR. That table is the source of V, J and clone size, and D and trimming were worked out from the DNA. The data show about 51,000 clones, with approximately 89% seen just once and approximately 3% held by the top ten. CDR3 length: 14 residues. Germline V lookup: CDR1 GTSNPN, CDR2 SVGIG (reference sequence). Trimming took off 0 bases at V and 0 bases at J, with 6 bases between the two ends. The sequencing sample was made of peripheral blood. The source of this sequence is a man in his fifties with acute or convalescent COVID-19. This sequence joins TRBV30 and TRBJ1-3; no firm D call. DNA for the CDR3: TGTGCCTGGAGTGTTGACTACTCTGGAAACACCATATATTTT. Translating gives CAWSVDYSGNTIYF.